Shown below are 14 T cell receptor beta chains from a single sample sequenced in a study of breast tumors, draining lymph nodes, adjacent tissues. The lymph nodes were axillary draining lymph nodes from breast cancer patients. Each CDR3 protein gets one entry after TCRdb re-called the multiplex PCR reads with MiXCR. Here the sample spans about 200,000 distinct CDR3 sequences, around 34% being singletons. The sequencing sample was made of axillary lymph node tissue. The receptors were gathered from a female donor with breast cancer. Some clones in this sample may be carry-over from other donors' samples.

This clonotype was observed a single time. A much larger clone lies one base from this, so it may be a read error. This chain links TRBV7-3 with TRBJ2-1; D remains unclear. This CDR3 is built from 15 residues. Germline assignment: CDR1 SGHTA and CDR2 FQGTGA. The CDR3 DNA is TGTACCAGCAGCTTAGGGTCCGATTGGGCCGATGAGCAGTTCTTC. Protein sequence: CTSSLGSDWADEQFF.

This clonotype was detected ten times or more. The chain is built from TRBV19 and TRBJ2-1; no definite D call. V gave up 4 bases and J gave up 0 bases, with 16 bases separating them. The CDR3 is 17 residues long. Germline V gives CDR1 LNHDA, CDR2 SQIVND (reference sequence). CDR3 region: CASSNKRGIISYNEQFF. The CDR3 DNA sequence: TGTGCCAGTAGTAATAAGCGAGGAATAATCTCCTACAATGAGCAGTTCTTC.

The V and J genes are TRBV6-1 and TRBJ2-3; the D call may be TRBD1 or TRBD2 (6 bases each). This CDR3 spans 14 amino acids. Germline assignment: CDR1 MNHNS and CDR2 SASEGT. The V gene lost 2 bases and the J gene lost 5 bases, with 11 bases spanning the gap. Here the CDR3 DNA reads TGTGCCAGCAGTGAATGGGGGGCGGAAGATACGCAGTATTTT. Translated: CASSEWGAEDTQYF.

This clonotype has at least ten counts. V usage is TRBV12-3 or TRBV12-4 and J usage is TRBJ2-7; 13 bases are a match to TRBD2. CDR3 length: 15 residues. Germline trimming cut 6 bases from V and 5 bases from J; bases unmatched to any gene: 7. The DNA for the CDR3 is TGTGCCAGCAGCTCGGGACTAGCGGGACTCCACGAGCAGTACTTC. This gives the protein CASSSGLAGLHEQYF.

This sequence joins TRBV7-2 and TRBJ2-5, with 8 bases aligning to TRBD2. Germline CDR1 and CDR2: SGHTA and FQGNSA. J was trimmed by 14 bases and V by 4 bases; bases with no gene match: 12. The CDR3 length is 13 residues. CDR3 loop: CASSSGGVETPYF. The CDR3 DNA follows: TGTGCCAGCAGCTCCGGGGGGGTAGAGACCCCCTACTTC. Combining the CDR3 with reference TRBV7-2 and TRBJ2-5 gives the whole variable domain GAGVSQSPSNKVTEKGKDVELRCDPISGHTALYWYRQSLGQGLEFLIYFQGNSAPDKSGLPSDRFSAERTGGSVSTLTIQRTQQEDSAVYLCASSSGGVETPYFGPGTRLLVL.

The table lists this clonotype with many counts. This rearrangement joins TRBV10-1 to TRBJ2-5; maybe TRBD2 (5 bases). This CDR3 contains 14 residues. Looked up from germline, CDR1 is WNHNN and CDR2 is SYGVQD (reference sequence). The V end was cut by 6 bases, the J end by 0 bases, with 11 bases between. Here the CDR3 reads CASSAGTHQETQYF. In DNA, the CDR3 is TGCGCCAGCAGCGCGGGTACCCACCAAGAGACCCAGTACTTC.

The chain recombines TRBV15 with TRBJ1-2; tentative D call: TRBD1 (5 bases). Germline V gene lookup returns CDR1 LNHNV and CDR2 YYDKDF (reference sequence). CDR3 size: 16 residues. V dropped 1 base and J dropped 3 bases, with 15 bases sitting between them. CDR3 DNA: TGTGCCACCAGCAGAGTCATCACAGACAGAGACTATGGCTACACCTTC. It encodes CATSRVITDRDYGYTF. The variable domain in full, with the rest retrieved from reference TRBV15 and TRBJ1-2, is DAMVIQNPRYQVTQFGKPVTLSCSQTLNHNVMYWYQQKSSQAPKLLFHYYDKDFNNEADTPDNFQSRRPNTSFCFLDIRSPGLGDTAMYLCATSRVITDRDYGYTFGSGTRLTVV.

This chain connects TRBV5-1 to TRBJ2-1, with 7 bases that match TRBD2. The CDR3 contains 15 residues. Germline lookup yields CDR1 SGHRS and CDR2 YFSETQ. V lost 1 base and J lost 6; bases outside the gene matches: 7. The CDR3 DNA reads as TGCGCCAGCAGCTTGATCCCTAGCGGTAGCAATGAGCAGTTCTTC. Translated, it gives CASSLIPSGSNEQFF.

Relative to its sample, this clonotype is medium-sized (0.01 to 0.1%). CDR3 residues: CASRPGGSPLHF. CDR3 sequence (DNA): TGTGCCAGCAGACCAGGAGGTTCACCCCTCCACTTT. The chain employs TRBV12-3 or TRBV12-4 and TRBJ1-6; D is undetermined. The V end lost 6 bases, the J end lost 9 bases, and 9 bases lay between the germline ends. This CDR3 has 12 residues.

This clonotype occurred many times. This chain connects TRBV4-2 to TRBJ1-5; D remains unclear. Trimming stripped 0 bases from V and 9 bases from J, with 15 bases between. Germline V CDR1 and CDR2: LGHNA, YNFKEQ. The CDR3 totals 15 residues. DNA for the CDR3: TGTGCCAGCAGCCAAGAAAGCCTGAACGCGCGGCCCCAGCATTTT. Translating gives CASSQESLNARPQHF.

The rearrangement joins TRBV20-1 to TRBJ2-5; possible D gene TRBD1, 5 bases. Germline V lookup: CDR1 DFQATT, CDR2 SNEGSKA (reference sequence). This CDR3 has 14 residues. Trimming removed 2 bases at V and 1 base at J, with 11 bases between. The CDR3, as DNA: TGCAGTGCTAGACAAGGGGCGGCCCAAGAGACCCAGTACTTC. Translation: CSARQGAAQETQYF.

CDR3 in DNA: TGCAGTGCCGTGGGAGGGAGCGGAGCAGATACGCAGTATTTT. Protein: CSAVGGSGADTQYF. This chain uses TRBV20-1 with TRBJ1-5; the match to TRBD2 covers 7 bases. TRBJ2-3 matches the DNA end more closely, so the J call is doubtful. The CDR3 runs to 14 residues. Germline V CDR1 and CDR2: DFQATT, SNEGSKA (reference sequence).

This clonotype occurred many times. The V and J genes are TRBV10-1 and TRBJ1-2; no reliable D call. The CDR3 runs 13 residues. CDR1 and CDR2 from the germline V gene are WNHNN and SYGVQD (reference sequence). Between the trimmed V and J ends, which lost 6 bases and 2 bases, there was a span of 10 bases. As DNA, the CDR3 is TGCGCCAGCAGCCGGGCCCGAAACTATGGCTACACCTTC. Translating gives CASSRARNYGYTF.

This clonotype showed up just a few times. A single base separates this from a much larger clone, so it may be a read error. V usage is TRBV20-1 and J usage is TRBJ1-4, with unresolved D. The CDR3 totals 14 residues. Germline V gives CDR1 DFQATT, CDR2 SNEGSKA (reference sequence). CDR3: CSTRVPGLGEKLFF. The CDR3, as DNA: TGCAGTACTAGAGTACCGGGTTTAGGTGAAAAACTGTTTTTT.